This section outlines one TCR beta chain sequence together with its context. Its antigen is still unknown. The sample is drawn from a study of cytomegalovirus exposure and HLA in healthy donors. PCR used 60 Vbeta primers and 13 Jbeta primers. Measured with immunoSEQ multiplex PCR; TCRdb has only the in-frame clones, and not every one. The sample lists about 150,000 clones; approximately 67% were seen once. Study-wide points: Confirmation was obtained in vitro that three CMV-associated chains are specific for CMV antigens. Among immune exposure information, only CMV serostatus was available. Some TCR beta chains (more than 150 of them) were listed as cytomegalovirus-associated.

CDR1 and CDR2 from the germline V gene are LGHNA and YSLEER. Between the trimmed V and J ends, which lost 2 bases and 1 base, there was a span of 11 bases. This CDR3 region has 15 residues. Sequenced input: PBMCs. The chain has TRBV4-3 and TRBJ1-1; D is unresolved. The TCR comes from a woman aged 55-70 years in good health and CMV-seronegative. The CDR3 spells CASSQRLGGNTEAFF. The CDR3 nucleotides are TGCGCCAGCAGCCAACGGTTGGGAGGGAACACTGAAGCTTTCTTT.